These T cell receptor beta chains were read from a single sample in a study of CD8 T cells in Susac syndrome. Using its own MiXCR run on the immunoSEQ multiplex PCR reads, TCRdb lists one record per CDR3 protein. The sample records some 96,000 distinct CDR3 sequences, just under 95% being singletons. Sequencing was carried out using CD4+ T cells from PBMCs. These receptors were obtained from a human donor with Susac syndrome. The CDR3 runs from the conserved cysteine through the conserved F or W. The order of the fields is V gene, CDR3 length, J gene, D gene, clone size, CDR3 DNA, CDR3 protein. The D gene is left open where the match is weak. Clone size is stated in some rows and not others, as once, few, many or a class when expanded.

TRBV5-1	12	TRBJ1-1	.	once	TGCGCCAGCAGCTTGTTGGGTTCTGAAGCTTTCTTT	CASSLLGSEAFF
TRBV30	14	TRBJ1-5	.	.	TGTGCCTGGAGTGTACAAACGGGAGAAGGGCCCCAGCATTTT	CAWSVQTGEGPQHF
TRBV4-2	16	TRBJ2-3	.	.	TGTGCCAGCAGCCAAGATGGACGAACGAGCACAGATACGCAGTATTTT	CASSQDGRTSTDTQYF
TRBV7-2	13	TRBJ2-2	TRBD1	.	TGTGCCAGCAGCTTCGACAGGGGCGGGGAGCTGTTTTTT	CASSFDRGGELFF
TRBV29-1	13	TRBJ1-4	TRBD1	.	TGCAGCGTTGATGGGACAGAGGGTGAAAAACTGTTTTTT	CSVDGTEGEKLFF
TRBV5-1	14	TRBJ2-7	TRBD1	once	TGCGCCAGCAGCCCGGGGACAGGGGGAAACGAGCAGTACTTC	CASSPGTGGNEQYF
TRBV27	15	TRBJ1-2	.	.	TGTGCCAGCAGTTTGGGGCCCAGGGATGGTAATGGCTACACCTTC	CASSLGPRDGNGYTF
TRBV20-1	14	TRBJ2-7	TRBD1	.	TGCAGTGCTAGAGATGGGGACAGGGTTTACGAGCAGTACTTC	CSARDGDRVYEQYF
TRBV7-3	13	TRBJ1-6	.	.	TGTGCCAGCAGCCTAACGACCTCTTCACCCCTCCACTTT	CASSLTTSSPLHF
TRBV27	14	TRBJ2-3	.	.	TGTGCCAGCTGGCCGAGGGGCCGCACAGATACGCAGTATTTT	CASWPRGRTDTQYF
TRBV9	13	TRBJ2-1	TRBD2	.	TGTGCCAGCAGGGGGACTAGCGGTAATGAGCAGTTCTTC	CASRGTSGNEQFF
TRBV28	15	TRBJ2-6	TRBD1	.	TGTGCCAGCAGTAGTCCGGGACAGGGGGCCTCCGTCCTGACTTTC	CASSSPGQGASVLTF
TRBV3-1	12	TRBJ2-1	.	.	TGTGCCAGCAGCCACCTAGTCAATGAGCAGTTCTTC	CASSHLVNEQFF
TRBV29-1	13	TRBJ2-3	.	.	TGCAGCGTTGGACTAAGAGGGACAGATACGCAGTATTTT	CSVGLRGTDTQYF
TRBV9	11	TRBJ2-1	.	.	TGTGCCAGCAGCGGGTACAATGAGCAGTTCTTC	CASSGYNEQFF
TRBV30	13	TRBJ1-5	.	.	TGTGCCTGGAGTGCAGGACAGAATCAGCCCCAGCATTTT	CAWSAGQNQPQHF
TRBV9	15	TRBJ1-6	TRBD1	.	TGTGCCAGCAGCGTAGTCGGGACAGTAAATTCACCCCTCCACTTT	CASSVVGTVNSPLHF
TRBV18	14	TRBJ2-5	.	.	TGTGCCAGCTCACCACAGGGGCGGCAAGAGACCCAGTACTTC	CASSPQGRQETQYF